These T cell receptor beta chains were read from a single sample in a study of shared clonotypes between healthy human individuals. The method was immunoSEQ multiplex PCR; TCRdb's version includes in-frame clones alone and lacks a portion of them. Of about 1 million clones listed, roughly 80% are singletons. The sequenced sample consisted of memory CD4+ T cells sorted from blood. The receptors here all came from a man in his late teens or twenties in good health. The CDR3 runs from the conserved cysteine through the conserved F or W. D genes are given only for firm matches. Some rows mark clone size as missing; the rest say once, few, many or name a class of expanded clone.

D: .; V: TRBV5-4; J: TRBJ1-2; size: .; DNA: TGTGCCAGCAGCTTGGACAGGGCCCTTGGCTACACCTTC; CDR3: CASSLDRALGYTF
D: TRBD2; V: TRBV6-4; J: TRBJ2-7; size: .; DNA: TGTGCCAGCAGTGACCCAGGAAGCGGGAGGGCCTACGAGCAGTACTTC; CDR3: CASSDPGSGRAYEQYF
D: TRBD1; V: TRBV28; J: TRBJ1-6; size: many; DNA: TGTGCCAGCATTGCTCCCGGGACAGACTATAATTCACCCCTCCACTTT; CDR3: CASIAPGTDYNSPLHF
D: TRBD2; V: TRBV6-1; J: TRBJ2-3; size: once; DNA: TGTGCCAGCAGTGACACCCGTCGGGGGGGGGCCGGGAATACGCAGTATTTT; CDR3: CASSDTRRGGAGNTQYF
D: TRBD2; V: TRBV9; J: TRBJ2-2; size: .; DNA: TGTGCCAGCAGCGTAGGTTTGCGGGAGAAACCCGGGGAGCTGTTTTTT; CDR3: CASSVGLREKPGELFF
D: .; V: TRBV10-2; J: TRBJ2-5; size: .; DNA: TGCGCCAGCAGTATCTCTGGACTACCCGTGGAGACCCAGTACTTC; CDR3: CASSISGLPVETQYF
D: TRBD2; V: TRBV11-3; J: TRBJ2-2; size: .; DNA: TGTGCCAGCAGCTTAGTTTCCGGGGGGACCGGGGAGCTGTTTTTT; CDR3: CASSLVSGGTGELFF
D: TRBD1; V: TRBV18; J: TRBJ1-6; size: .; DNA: TGTGCCAGCTCCATAATGGGACAGAGGGATTCACCCCTCCACTTT; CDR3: CASSIMGQRDSPLHF
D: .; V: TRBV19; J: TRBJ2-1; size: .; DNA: TGTGCCAGTAGTATAGGGCTTAACAATGAGCAGTTCTTC; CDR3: CASSIGLNNEQFF
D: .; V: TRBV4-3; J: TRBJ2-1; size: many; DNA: TGCGCCAGCAGCCAAGATATCAGCCCCAAGGCCAATGAGCAGTTCTTC; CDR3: CASSQDISPKANEQFF
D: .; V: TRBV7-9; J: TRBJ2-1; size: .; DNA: TGTGCCAGCAGCCCCCTAGAGTATGAGCAGTTCTTC; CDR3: CASSPLEYEQFF
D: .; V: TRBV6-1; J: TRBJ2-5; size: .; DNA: TGTGCCAGCAGTGAAGGGGCGGGGGCCTTACAAGAGACCCAGTACTTC; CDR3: CASSEGAGALQETQYF
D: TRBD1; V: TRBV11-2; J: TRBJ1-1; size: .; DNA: TGTGCCAGCAGCTTCCGGGACAGTGGAGCTTTCTTT; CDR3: CASSFRDSGAFF
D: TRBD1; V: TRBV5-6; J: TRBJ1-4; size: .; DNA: TGTGCCAGCAGCCCGGGACAGCTACTTAATGAAAAACTGTTTTTT; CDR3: CASSPGQLLNEKLFF
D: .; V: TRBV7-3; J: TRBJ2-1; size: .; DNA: TGTGCCAGCAGCTTAGGGCGGGGTAAGGGCAATGAGCAGTTCTTC; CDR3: CASSLGRGKGNEQFF
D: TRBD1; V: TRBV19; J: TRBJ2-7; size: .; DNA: TGTGCCAGTAGTACGGGACAGGGGGCGTACAAGCAGTACTTC; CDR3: CASSTGQGAYKQYF
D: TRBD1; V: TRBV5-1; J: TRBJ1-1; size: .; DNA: TGCGCCAGCAACCTGGGACAGGGGGACACTGAAGCTTTCTTT; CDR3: CASNLGQGDTEAFF
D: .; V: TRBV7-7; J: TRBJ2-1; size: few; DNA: TGTGCTAGCAGCCCAGCAGGCGATGAGCAGTTCTTC; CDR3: CASSPAGDEQFF
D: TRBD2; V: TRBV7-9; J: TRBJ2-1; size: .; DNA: TGTGCCAGCAGCTTTGGGGGGATAGCGGGAGGGAATGAGCAGTTCTTC; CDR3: CASSFGGIAGGNEQFF
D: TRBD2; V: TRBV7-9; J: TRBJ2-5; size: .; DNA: TGTGCCAGCAGCGTAAGACTAGCAAGCCAAGAGACCCAGTACTTC; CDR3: CASSVRLASQETQYF
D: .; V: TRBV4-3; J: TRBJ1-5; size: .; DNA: TGCGCCAGCAGCGGGGGACTGATGAATCAGCCCCAGCATTTT; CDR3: CASSGGLMNQPQHF
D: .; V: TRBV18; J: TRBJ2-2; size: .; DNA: TGTGCCAGCTCACTAAAGGACAGCTTAACCGGGGAGCTGTTTTTT; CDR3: CASSLKDSLTGELFF
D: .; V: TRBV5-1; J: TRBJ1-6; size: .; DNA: TGCGCCAGCAGCCCGACTGAGACGAGCTCCTATAATTCACCCCTCCACTTT; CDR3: CASSPTETSSYNSPLHF
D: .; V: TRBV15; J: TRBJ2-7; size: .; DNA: TGTGCCACCAGCATTCCTACCGCTGGAGGCGAGCAGTACTTC; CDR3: CATSIPTAGGEQYF
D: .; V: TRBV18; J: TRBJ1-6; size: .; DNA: TGTGCCAGCTCACCAGTTCCTAATTCACCCCTCCACTTT; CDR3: CASSPVPNSPLHF
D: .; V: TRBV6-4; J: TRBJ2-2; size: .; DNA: TGTGCCAGCGATCAGAAGTCGAACACCGGGGAGCTGTTTTTT; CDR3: CASDQKSNTGELFF
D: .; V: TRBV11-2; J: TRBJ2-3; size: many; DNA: TGTGCCAGCAGCTCACCGAGAGCTAGCACAGATACGCAGTATTTT; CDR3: CASSSPRASTDTQYF
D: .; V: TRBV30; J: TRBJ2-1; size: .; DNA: TGTGCCTGGGGACGTAAGTCCAACAATGAGCAGTTCTTC; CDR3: CAWGRKSNNEQFF
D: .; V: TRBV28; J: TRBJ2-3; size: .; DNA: TGTGCCAGCAGTTTAGGCTCCCTCGGCACAGATACGCAGTATTTT; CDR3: CASSLGSLGTDTQYF
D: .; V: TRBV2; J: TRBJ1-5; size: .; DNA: TGTGCCAGCAGCGAAAGACGGAATAGCAATCAGCCCCAGCATTTT; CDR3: CASSERRNSNQPQHF
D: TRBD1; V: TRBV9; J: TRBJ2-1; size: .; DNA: TGTGCCAGCAGCACTCAGGGGGCCAGCTCCTACAATGAGCAGTTCTTC; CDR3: CASSTQGASSYNEQFF
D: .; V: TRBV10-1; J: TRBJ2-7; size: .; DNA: TGCGCCAGCAGTCAGGACAGTTACGAGCAGTACTTC; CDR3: CASSQDSYEQYF
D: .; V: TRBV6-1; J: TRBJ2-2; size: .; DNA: TGTGCCAGCAGGGAGGGATACGTTAGGTCCGGGGAGCTGTTTTTT; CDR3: CASREGYVRSGELFF
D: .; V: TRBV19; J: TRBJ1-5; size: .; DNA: TGTGCCAGTGTGGACGGTAGCAATCAGCCCCAGCATTTT; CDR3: CASVDGSNQPQHF
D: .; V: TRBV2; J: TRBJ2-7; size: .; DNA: TGTGCCAGCACCCCGGGGAGCGACGAGCAGTACTTC; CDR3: CASTPGSDEQYF
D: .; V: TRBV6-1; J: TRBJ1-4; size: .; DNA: TGTGCCAGCAGTCCGGGGGCTAATGAAAAACTGTTTTTT; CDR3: CASSPGANEKLFF
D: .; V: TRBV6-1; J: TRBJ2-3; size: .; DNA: TGTGCCAGCACCTCGGCGGAGACAGATACGCAGTATTTT; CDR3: CASTSAETDTQYF
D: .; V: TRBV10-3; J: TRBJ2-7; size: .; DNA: TGTGCCATCAGTGAGGACACAATCTCCTACGAGCAGTACTTC; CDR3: CAISEDTISYEQYF